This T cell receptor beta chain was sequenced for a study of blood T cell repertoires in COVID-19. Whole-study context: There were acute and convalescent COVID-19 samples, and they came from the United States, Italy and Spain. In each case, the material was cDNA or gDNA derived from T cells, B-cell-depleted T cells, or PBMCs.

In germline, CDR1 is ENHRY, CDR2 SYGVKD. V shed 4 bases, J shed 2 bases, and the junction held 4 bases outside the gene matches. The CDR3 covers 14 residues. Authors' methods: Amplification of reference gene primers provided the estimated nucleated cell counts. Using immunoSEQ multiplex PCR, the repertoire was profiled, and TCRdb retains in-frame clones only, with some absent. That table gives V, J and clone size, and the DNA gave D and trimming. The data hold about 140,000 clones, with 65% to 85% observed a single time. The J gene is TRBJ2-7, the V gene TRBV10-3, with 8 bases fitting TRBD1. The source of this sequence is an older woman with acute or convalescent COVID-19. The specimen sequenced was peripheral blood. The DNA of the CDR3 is TGTGCCATCAGTGTGGGACAGGCAGCCTACGAGCAGTACTTC. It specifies CAISVGQAAYEQYF.